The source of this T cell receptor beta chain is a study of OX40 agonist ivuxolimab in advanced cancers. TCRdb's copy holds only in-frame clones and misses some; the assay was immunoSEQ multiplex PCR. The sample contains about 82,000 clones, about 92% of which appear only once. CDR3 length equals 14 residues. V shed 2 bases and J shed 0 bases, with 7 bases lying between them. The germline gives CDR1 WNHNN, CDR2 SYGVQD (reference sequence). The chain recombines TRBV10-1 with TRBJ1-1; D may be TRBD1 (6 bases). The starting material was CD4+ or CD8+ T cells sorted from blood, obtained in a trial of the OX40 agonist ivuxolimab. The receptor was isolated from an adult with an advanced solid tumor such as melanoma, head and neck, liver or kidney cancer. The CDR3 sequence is CASSETGMNTEAFF. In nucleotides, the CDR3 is TGCGCCAGCAGTGAGACAGGGATGAACACTGAAGCTTTCTTT.